Listed here is a single TCR beta chain. The antigen is not known. The data belong to a study of T cells after yellow fever vaccination. Universal primer sites and UMIs were introduced during 5'RACE template-switching synthesis of TCR cDNA. TCRdb passed the 5' RACE reads through MiXCR, listing each CDR3 protein once. The sample includes a few hundred thousand distinct CDR3 sequences, around a sixth of them seen just once. Findings of the study overall: There was a possibility that FACS-sorted repertoires contained abundant clonotypes contaminating from the bulk population.

Sequencing used PBMCs, obtained 4 to 5 days after the first yellow fever vaccination. The sequence was obtained from a man in his late teens or twenties who received the YFV17D yellow fever vaccine.

The CDR3 coding sequence is TGTGCCAGCAGCTGGGACATAACTACCGATACGCAGTATTTT. Amino acids: CASSWDITTDTQYF. The V and J genes are TRBV7-9 and TRBJ2-3; a weak D match, TRBD1 (6 bases). The germline V gene encodes CDR1 SEHNR and CDR2 FQNEAQ (reference sequence). The CDR3 consists of 14 residues. The V gene lost 4 bases and the J gene lost 6 bases, with 14 bases spanning the gap.